Below are 22 T cell receptor beta chains sequenced from a single sample in a study of CD8 T cells in ankylosing spondylitis (dated by TCRdb to about 2017). The protocol used for the library was 5' RACE. The sequencer listed for this sample is Illumina HiSeq 2500. Clones were called with MiXCR by TCRdb after fastp trimmed the public reads at Q25, and only in-frame beta chains were retained. Each entry is one CDR3 protein sequence, shown with its most common DNA and genes. The sample yields under 550,000 distinct CDR3 sequences; 25% to 30% were counted once. Of the sample, 0.85% to 1% falls within the top ten clones. Overall study results and their limits: Blood from ankylosing spondylitis patients appeared to be characterized by a TCR beta motif composed of several highly homologous amino acid variants.

Their antigens remain unidentified. The source material was blood, either unsorted or a sorted T cell fraction (not recorded which). These receptors were collected from a male donor with ankylosing spondylitis.

This chain uses TRBV5-1 with TRBJ2-6; D gene unclear. This CDR3 contains 15 residues. The V end lost 1 base, the J end lost 0 bases, and 5 bases lay between the germline ends. CDR1 is SGHRS and CDR2 is YFSETQ in the germline V gene. The CDR3 spells CASSLWFSGANVLTF. CDR3 in DNA: TGCGCCAGCAGCTTGTGGTTCTCTGGGGCCAACGTCCTGACTTTC.

This clonotype has a handful of counts. The chain combines TRBV4-2 with TRBJ2-4; D is undetermined. This CDR3 has 12 amino acids. Germline loops: CDR1 LGHNA, CDR2 YNFKEQ. V was trimmed by 0 bases and J by 7 bases, leaving 4 bases between them. The CDR3 nucleotides are TGTGCCAGCAGCCAAGAAGCGAACATTCAGTACTTC. Its protein product is CASSQEANIQYF.

This chain links TRBV19 with TRBJ1-1; D gene uncertain. The CDR3 spans 15 residues. Trimming shortened V by 7 bases and J by 7 bases, and 22 bases separated the two germline ends. Germline CDR1 and CDR2: LNHDA and SQIVND (reference sequence). The CDR3 loop is CASTTGRSGRGEAFF. The CDR3 nucleotides read TGTGCCAGTACCACCGGGAGGTCCGGACGGGGTGAAGCTTTCTTT. The full variable domain, completed using reference TRBV19 and TRBJ1-1, is DGGITQSPKYLFRKEGQNVTLSCEQNLNHDAMYWYRQDPGQGLRLIYYSQIVNDFQKGDIAEGYSVSREKKESFPLTVTSAQKNPTAFYLCASTTGRSGRGEAFFGQGTRLTVV.

This clonotype was recorded a few times. The chain uses TRBV29-1 and TRBJ2-1; D may be TRBD2 (5 bases). The CDR3 spans 16 residues. Trimming stripped 0 bases from V and 0 bases from J, with 12 bases between. The germline gives CDR1 SQVTM, CDR2 ANQGSEA. CDR3 nucleotide sequence: TGCAGCGTTGAAGATCCGGTAGGGAGCTCCTACAATGAGCAGTTCTTC. Its protein product is CSVEDPVGSSYNEQFF.

This clonotype was observed once. The V gene is TRBV27, the J gene TRBJ1-2, with D maybe TRBD1 (5 bases). Trimming took off 5 bases at V and 8 bases at J, with 15 bases between the two ends. Germline CDR1 is MNHEY and CDR2 is SMNVEV (reference sequence). This CDR3 is built from 13 residues. The CDR3 sequence: CASSPVGSGGYTF. For the CDR3, the DNA is TGTGCCAGCAGTCCAGTCGGCTCAGGGGGCTACACCTTC.

This rearrangement joins TRBV10-2 to TRBJ2-3, with 8 positions matching TRBD1. This CDR3 spans 15 amino acids. Germline V gives CDR1 WSHSY, CDR2 SAAADI. Trimming cost V 8 bases and J 3 bases; bases outside gene matches: 10. The CDR3 DNA is TGCGCCAGCGGAGCCTACAGGGGGAAAACAGATACGCAGTATTTT. Translated: CASGAYRGKTDTQYF.

This chain links TRBV20-1 with TRBJ2-1; weak D call: TRBD1 (5 bases). Between the trimmed V and J ends, which lost 3 bases and 4 bases, there was a span of 10 bases. From germline, CDR1 is DFQATT and CDR2 SNEGSKA (reference sequence). The CDR3 consists of 13 residues. CDR3 region: CSASKDTYNEQFF. Here the CDR3 DNA reads TGCAGTGCTAGTAAGGACACTTACAATGAGCAGTTCTTC.

The CDR3 is CASSPRPAGSFYEQYF. The CDR3 DNA reads as TGTGCCAGCAGCCCTCGCCCAGCGGGAAGCTTCTACGAGCAGTACTTC. This rearrangement joins TRBV7-8 to TRBJ2-7, with 7 bases lining up with TRBD2. The V gene's germline CDR1 is SGHVS and CDR2 FQNEAQ. V dropped 5 bases and J dropped 3; count of bases not matched to a gene: 13. The CDR3 consists of 16 residues. Using reference TRBV7-8 and TRBJ2-7 for the parts outside the CDR3, the full variable domain is GAGVSQSPRYKVAKRGQDVALRCDPISGHVSLFWYQQALGQGPEFLTYFQNEAQLDKSGLPSDRFFAERPEGSVSTLKIQRTQQEDSAVYLCASSPRPAGSFYEQYFGPGTRLTVT.

This rearrangement joins TRBV7-2 to TRBJ2-1, with TRBD2 matching over 8 bases. J gave up 15 bases and V 4 bases, and 8 bases lay outside the gene matches. The CDR3 contains 12 residues. Germline loops: CDR1 SGHTA, CDR2 FQGNSA. CDR3 in amino acids: CASSWAVAGRFF. The CDR3 region has the DNA TGTGCCAGCAGCTGGGCGGTAGCGGGACGGTTCTTC.

The V gene is TRBV3-1, the J gene TRBJ2-3; TRBD2 is a possible D gene (6 bases). Germline CDR1 reads LGHDT; CDR2 reads YNNKEL (reference sequence). V was clipped by 3 bases and J by 2 bases, with 9 bases between them. The CDR3 runs 14 residues. CDR3 nucleotide sequence: TGTGCCAGCAGCCACGGGAGTCACACAGATACGCAGTATTTT. This translates into CASSHGSHTDTQYF.

The rearrangement joins TRBV5-6 to TRBJ1-1, with a tentative D call TRBD1 (5 bases). This CDR3 comprises 12 residues. Trimming removed 0 bases at V and 8 bases at J, with 8 bases between. Germline-derived CDR1 and CDR2 are SGHDT and YYEEEE. CDR3 sequence (DNA): TGTGCCAGCAGCTTGGGACAGCTCGAAGCTTTCTTT. Residues: CASSLGQLEAFF. Based on the CDR3 plus reference TRBV5-6 and TRBJ1-1, the full variable domain is DAGVTQSPTHLIKTRGQQVTLRCSPKSGHDTVSWYQQALGQGPQFIFQYYEEEERQRGNFPDRFSGHQFPNYSSELNVNALLLGDSALYLCASSLGQLEAFFGQGTRLTVV.

The chain has TRBV11-2 and TRBJ2-1, with TRBD2 matching 9 bases. V was clipped by 2 bases and J by 9 bases; unmatched bases: 11. This CDR3 has 16 residues. CDR1 SGHAT and CDR2 FQNNGV come from the germline V gene. The CDR3 DNA is TGTGCCAGCAGCTTAAATTTCTTGGCGGGAGGGAGTGAGCAGTTCTTC. It translates to CASSLNFLAGGSEQFF.

This clonotype showed up just a few times. V gene TRBV6-2 or TRBV6-3 combines with J gene TRBJ1-1, with D possibly being TRBD1 (6 bases). Trimming cost V 2 bases and J 6 bases, with 13 bases left between them. This CDR3 is built from 14 residues. CDR1 is MNHEY and CDR2 is SVGEGT in the germline V gene. This CDR3 is CASSYGGQRAEAFF. The CDR3 DNA reads TGTGCCAGCAGTTACGGTGGACAGCGGGCTGAAGCTTTCTTT.

This clonotype came up a few times. The chain joins TRBV7-2 to TRBJ2-2; TRBD2 is a possible D gene (6 bases). Per germline, CDR1 SGHTA and CDR2 FQGNSA. The CDR3 sequence is 15 residues long. The V and J ends lost 5 bases and 5 bases respectively, with 15 bases between them. CDR3 in amino acids: CASSPTRMRTGELFF. CDR3 sequence (DNA): TGTGCCAGCAGCCCGACTAGGATGAGAACCGGGGAGCTGTTTTTT.

Many counts were recorded for this clonotype. The chain carries TRBV7-2 and TRBJ1-6; 10 bases are a match to TRBD1. Germline V gene sequence: CDR1 SGHTA, CDR2 FQGNSA. After removal of 1 base from V and 10 bases from J, the junction contained 1 base not matched to a gene. CDR3 length equals 14 residues. CDR3 sequence reads: CASSLGTGGSPLHF. DNA for the CDR3: TGTGCCAGCAGCTTAGGGACAGGGGGGTCACCCCTCCACTTT.

This clonotype was seen only a few times. The rearrangement joins TRBV11-2 to TRBJ2-4; D might be TRBD1 or TRBD2, each matching 5 bases. The germline V gene has CDR1 SGHAT and CDR2 FQNNGV. CDR3 length equals 12 residues. V lost 0 bases, J lost 9 bases, and 6 bases lay in between. CDR3 region: CASSLEGTIQYF. The DNA for the CDR3 is TGTGCCAGCAGCTTAGAAGGGACCATTCAGTACTTC.

This clonotype was detected a few times. In DNA form, the CDR3 reads TGTGCCAGCAATGTTGAGGGGCCTAGCAATCAGCCCCAGCATTTT. It translates to CASNVEGPSNQPQHF. The chain employs TRBV2 and TRBJ1-5; the D gene is possibly TRBD1 (5 bases). The germline V gene has CDR1 SNHLY and CDR2 FYNNEI. V lost 7 bases, J lost 0 bases, and 13 bases lay in between. The CDR3 sequence is 15 residues long.

The chain recombines TRBV6-6 with TRBJ2-3; D is ambiguous. CDR1 and CDR2 from the germline V gene are MNHNY and SVGAGI (reference sequence). The CDR3 runs to 12 residues. V was shortened by 10 bases and J by 5 bases, with 13 bases between the two germline ends. CDR3 bases: TGTGCCACCAAACCTGGTGGAGATACGCAGTATTTT. Encoded protein: CATKPGGDTQYF.

This clonotype was recorded a few times. The chain couples TRBV29-1 to TRBJ1-5; 8 bases fit TRBD1. Unmatched junction bases numbered 8, after V lost 4 bases and J lost 3 bases. The CDR3 runs 15 residues. Germline V gives CDR1 SQVTM, CDR2 ANQGSEA. CDR3 nucleotides: TGCAGCGTTGGTTGGGCAGGGGGCCACAATCAGCCCCAGCATTTT. Protein: CSVGWAGGHNQPQHF.

This clonotype was detected many times. CDR3 in amino acids: CASSSALQGNTEAFF. CDR3 sequence (DNA): TGTGCCAGCAGTTCAGCCCTACAGGGAAACACTGAAGCTTTCTTT. V gene TRBV4-2 combines with J gene TRBJ1-1; tentatively, D is TRBD1 (6 bases). V was pared by 6 bases and J by 2 bases, with 16 bases between. In germline, CDR1 is LGHNA, CDR2 YNFKEQ. This CDR3 has 15 amino acids.

This clonotype was picked up a small number of times. The chain combines TRBV5-1 with TRBJ2-1, with a tentative D call TRBD1 (6 bases). Germline CDR1 SGHRS, CDR2 YFSETQ. This CDR3 comprises 14 residues. V was pared by 4 bases and J by 1 base, with 9 bases between. This chain's CDR3 is CASSPGQSYNEQFF. The DNA of the CDR3 is TGCGCCAGCAGCCCTGGACAGTCCTACAATGAGCAGTTCTTC.

This clonotype was counted a few times. The chain is built from TRBV7-9 and TRBJ2-7, with D unclear. CDR1 and CDR2 from the germline V gene are SEHNR and FQNEAQ (reference sequence). V was cut by 4 bases and J by 0 bases, with 7 bases left in between. The CDR3 has 13 amino acids. This CDR3 reads CASSSPSSYEQYF. As DNA, the CDR3 is TGTGCCAGCAGCTCCCCCAGCTCCTACGAGCAGTACTTC.